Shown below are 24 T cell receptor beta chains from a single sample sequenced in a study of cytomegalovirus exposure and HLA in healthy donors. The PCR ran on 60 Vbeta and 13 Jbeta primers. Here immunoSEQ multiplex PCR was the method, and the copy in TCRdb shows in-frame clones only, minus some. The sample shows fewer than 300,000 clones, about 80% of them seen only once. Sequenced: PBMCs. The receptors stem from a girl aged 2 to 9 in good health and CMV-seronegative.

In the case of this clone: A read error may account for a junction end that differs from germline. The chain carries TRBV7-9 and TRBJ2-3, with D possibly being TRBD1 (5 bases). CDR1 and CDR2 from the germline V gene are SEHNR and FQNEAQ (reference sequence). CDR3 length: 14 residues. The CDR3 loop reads CSSSPRATTDTQYF. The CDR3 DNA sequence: TGTTCCAGCAGCCCCAGGGCCACGACGGATACGCAGTATTTT.

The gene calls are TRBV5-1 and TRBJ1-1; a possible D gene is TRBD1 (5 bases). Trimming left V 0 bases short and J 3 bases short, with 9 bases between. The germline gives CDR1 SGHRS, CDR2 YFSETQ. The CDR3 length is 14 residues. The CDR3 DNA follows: TGCGCCAGCAGCTTGGAATGGGGCTACACTGAAGCTTTCTTT. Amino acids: CASSLEWGYTEAFF.

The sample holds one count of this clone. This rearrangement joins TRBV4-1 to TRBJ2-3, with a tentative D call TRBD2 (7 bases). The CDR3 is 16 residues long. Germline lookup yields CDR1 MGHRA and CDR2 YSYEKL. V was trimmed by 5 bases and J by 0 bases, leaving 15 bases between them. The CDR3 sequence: CASSIGGGSSTDTQYF. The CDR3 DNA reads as TGCGCCAGCAGCATAGGGGGGGGCTCTAGCACAGATACGCAGTATTTT.

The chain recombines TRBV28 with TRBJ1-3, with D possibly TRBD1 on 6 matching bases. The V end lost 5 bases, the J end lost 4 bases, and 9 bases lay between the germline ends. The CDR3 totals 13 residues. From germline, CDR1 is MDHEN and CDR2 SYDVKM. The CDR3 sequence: CASSQGRGNTIYF. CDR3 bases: TGTGCCAGCAGTCAGGGGCGCGGAAACACCATATATTTT.

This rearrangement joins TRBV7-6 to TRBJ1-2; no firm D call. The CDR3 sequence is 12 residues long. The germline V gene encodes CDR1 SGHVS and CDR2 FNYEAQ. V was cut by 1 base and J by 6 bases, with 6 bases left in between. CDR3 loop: CASSLVSDGYTF. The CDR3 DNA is TGTGCCAGCAGCTTAGTCTCGGATGGCTACACCTTC.

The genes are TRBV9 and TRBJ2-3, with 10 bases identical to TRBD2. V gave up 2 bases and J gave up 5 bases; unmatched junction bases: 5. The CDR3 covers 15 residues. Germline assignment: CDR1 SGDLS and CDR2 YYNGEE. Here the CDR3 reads CASSVLAGVVDTQYF. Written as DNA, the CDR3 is TGTGCCAGCAGCGTTCTAGCGGGAGTGGTAGATACGCAGTATTTT.

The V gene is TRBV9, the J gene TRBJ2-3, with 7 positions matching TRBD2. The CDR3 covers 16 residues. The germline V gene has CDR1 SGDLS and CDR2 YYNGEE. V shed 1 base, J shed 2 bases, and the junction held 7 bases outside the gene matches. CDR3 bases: TGTGCCAGCAGCGTAAATGAGCGGGAAGTCACAGATACGCAGTATTTT. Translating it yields CASSVNEREVTDTQYF.

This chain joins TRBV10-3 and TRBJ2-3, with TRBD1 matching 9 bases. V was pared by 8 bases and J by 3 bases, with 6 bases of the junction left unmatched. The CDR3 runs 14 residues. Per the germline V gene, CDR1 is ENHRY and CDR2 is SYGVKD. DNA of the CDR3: TGTGCCATCGGACAGGGGAGTATAACAGATACGCAGTATTTT. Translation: CAIGQGSITDTQYF.

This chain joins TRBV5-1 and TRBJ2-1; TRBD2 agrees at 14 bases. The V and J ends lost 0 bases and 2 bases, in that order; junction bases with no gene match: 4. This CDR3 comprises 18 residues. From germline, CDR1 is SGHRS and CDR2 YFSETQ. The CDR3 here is CASSLGLAGGRTYNEQFF. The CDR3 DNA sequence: TGCGCCAGCAGCTTGGGACTAGCGGGAGGGAGGACCTACAATGAGCAGTTCTTC.

The CDR3 is CASSFRLVSSGISGANVLTF. CDR3 DNA: TGCGCCAGCAGCTTCCGACTGGTTTCCAGCGGGATAAGTGGGGCCAACGTCCTGACTTTC. The chain has TRBV5-1 and TRBJ2-6; 7 bases are shared with TRBD2. With 2 bases clipped from V and 3 bases from J, the junction kept 17 bases outside the gene matches. Per the germline V gene, CDR1 is SGHRS and CDR2 is YFSETQ. CDR3 length: 20 amino acids.

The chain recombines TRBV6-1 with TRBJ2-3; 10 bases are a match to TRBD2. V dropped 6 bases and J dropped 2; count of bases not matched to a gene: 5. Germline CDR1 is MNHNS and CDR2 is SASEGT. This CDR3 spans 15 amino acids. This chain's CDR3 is CASRNSGRPTDTQYF. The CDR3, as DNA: TGTGCCAGCAGGAATAGCGGGAGGCCCACAGATACGCAGTATTTT.

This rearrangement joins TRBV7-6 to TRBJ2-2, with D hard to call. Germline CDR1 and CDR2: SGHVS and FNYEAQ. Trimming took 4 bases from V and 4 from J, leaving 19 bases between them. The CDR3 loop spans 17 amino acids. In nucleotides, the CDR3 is TGTGCCAGCAGCTCTGAGCTCCTCGATCGTGGCACCGGGGAGCTGTTTTTT. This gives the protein CASSSELLDRGTGELFF.

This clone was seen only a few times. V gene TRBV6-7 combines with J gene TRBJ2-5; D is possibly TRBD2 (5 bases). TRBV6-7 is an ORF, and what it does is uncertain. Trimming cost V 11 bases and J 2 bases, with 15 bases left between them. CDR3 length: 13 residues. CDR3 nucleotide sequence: TGTGCCGTCTTCTCGAGCGGTCAAGAGACCCAGTACTTC. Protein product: CAVFSSGQETQYF.

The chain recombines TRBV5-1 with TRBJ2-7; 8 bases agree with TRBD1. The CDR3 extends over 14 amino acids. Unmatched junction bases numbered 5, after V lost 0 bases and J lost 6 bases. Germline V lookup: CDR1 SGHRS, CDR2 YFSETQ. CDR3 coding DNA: TGCGCCAGCAGCTTGGCTCAGGGGGCGGCCGAGCAGTACTTC. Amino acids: CASSLAQGAAEQYF.

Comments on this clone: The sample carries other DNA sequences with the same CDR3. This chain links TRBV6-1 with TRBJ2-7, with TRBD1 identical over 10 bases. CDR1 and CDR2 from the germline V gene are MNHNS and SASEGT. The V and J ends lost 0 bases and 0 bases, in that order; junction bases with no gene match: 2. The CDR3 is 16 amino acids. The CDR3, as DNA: TGTGCCAGCAGTGAAGCGGGACAGGGGATCTCCTACGAGCAGTACTTC. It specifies CASSEAGQGISYEQYF.

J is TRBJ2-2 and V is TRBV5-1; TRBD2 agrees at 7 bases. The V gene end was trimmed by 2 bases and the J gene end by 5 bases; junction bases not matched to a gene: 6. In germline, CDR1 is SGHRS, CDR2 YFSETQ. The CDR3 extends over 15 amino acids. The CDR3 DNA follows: TGCGCCAGCAGCTTACCGGGAGGAGGGACCGGGGAGCTGTTTTTT. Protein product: CASSLPGGGTGELFF.

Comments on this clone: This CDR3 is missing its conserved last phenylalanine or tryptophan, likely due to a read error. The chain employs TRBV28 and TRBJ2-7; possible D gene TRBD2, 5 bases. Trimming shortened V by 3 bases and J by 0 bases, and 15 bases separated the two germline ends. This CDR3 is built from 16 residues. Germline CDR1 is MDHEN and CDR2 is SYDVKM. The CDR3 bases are TGTGCCAGCAGTTTTGGTCGACGGACTCTCTCCTACGAGCAGTACCTC. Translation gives CASSFGRRTLSYEQYL.

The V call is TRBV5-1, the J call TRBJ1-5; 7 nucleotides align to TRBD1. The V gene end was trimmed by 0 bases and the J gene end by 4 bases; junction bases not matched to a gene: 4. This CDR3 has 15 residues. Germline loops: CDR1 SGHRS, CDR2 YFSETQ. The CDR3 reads CASSLVAGGNQPQHF. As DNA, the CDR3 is TGCGCCAGCAGCTTGGTCGCAGGGGGAAATCAGCCCCAGCATTTT.

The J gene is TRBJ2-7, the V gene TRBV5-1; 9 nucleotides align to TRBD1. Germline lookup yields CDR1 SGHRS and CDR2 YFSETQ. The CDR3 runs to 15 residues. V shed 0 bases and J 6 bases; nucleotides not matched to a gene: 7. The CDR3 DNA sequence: TGCGCCAGCAGCTTGGTAGGACAGGGGTCACGCGAGCAGTACTTC. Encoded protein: CASSLVGQGSREQYF.

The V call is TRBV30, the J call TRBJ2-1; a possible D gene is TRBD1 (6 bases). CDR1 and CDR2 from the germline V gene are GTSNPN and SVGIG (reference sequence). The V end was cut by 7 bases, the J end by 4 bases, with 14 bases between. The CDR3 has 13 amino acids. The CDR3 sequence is CAFGRGPYNEQFF. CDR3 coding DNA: TGTGCCTTCGGCAGGGGCCCATACAATGAGCAGTTCTTC.

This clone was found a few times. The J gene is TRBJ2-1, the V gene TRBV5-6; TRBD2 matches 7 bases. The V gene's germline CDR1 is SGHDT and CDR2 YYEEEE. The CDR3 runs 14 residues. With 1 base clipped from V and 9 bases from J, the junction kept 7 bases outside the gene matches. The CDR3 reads CASSLRTRTSEQFF. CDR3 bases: TGTGCCAGCAGCTTGCGGACTAGAACAAGTGAGCAGTTCTTC.

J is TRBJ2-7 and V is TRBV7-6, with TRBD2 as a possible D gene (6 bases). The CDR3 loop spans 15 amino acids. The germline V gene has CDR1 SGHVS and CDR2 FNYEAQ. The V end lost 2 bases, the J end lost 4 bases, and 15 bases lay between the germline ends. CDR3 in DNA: TGTGCCAGCAGCTTAAGAGGGACTGGACTTTACGAGCAGTACTTC. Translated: CASSLRGTGLYEQYF.

As DNA, the CDR3 is TGTGCCAGCGAAGGGATACCGGGACTAGCGGGGAATGAGCAGTTCTTC. Protein: CASEGIPGLAGNEQFF. This sequence joins TRBV7-7 and TRBJ2-1; 13 nucleotides align to TRBD2. The CDR3 is made up of 16 amino acids. The V segment lost 8 bases and the J segment 7 bases; nucleotides outside the gene matches: 11. Per germline, CDR1 SSHAT and CDR2 FNYEAQ (reference sequence).

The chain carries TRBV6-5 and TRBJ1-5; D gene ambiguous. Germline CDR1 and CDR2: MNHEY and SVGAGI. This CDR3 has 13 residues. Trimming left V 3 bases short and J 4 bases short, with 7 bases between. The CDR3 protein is CASSYTRNQPQHF. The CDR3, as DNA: TGTGCCAGCAGTTATACCAGGAATCAGCCCCAGCATTTT.